A single sample gave rise to the 12 T cell receptor beta chains below, sequenced in a study of blood T cell repertoires in COVID-19 (dated by TCRdb to about 2020). The method behind the library was the immunoSEQ multiplex PCR assay. TCRdb carries this immuneACCESS record with in-frame sequences only. Its versions omit some clonotypes, under half of them owing to an unresolved V gene in the studies checked, with the rest unexplained. This sample lists approximately 480,000 clones; 80% to 90% were detected once. The ten largest make up roughly 0.84% of the sample. Sequencing was done on a sample of peripheral blood. These receptors were collected from a man aged 18 to 30 with COVID-19, enrolled during active disease.

The genes are TRBV7-9 and TRBJ1-2; the D is unclear. CDR1 is SEHNR and CDR2 is FQNEAQ in the germline V gene (reference sequence). The CDR3 is 16 amino acids. Trimming removed 2 bases from V and 2 bases from J, with 15 bases in between. The CDR3 loop is CASSLPPPRHNYGYTF. Written as DNA, the CDR3 is TGTGCCAGCAGCTTACCCCCCCCACGACACAACTATGGCTACACCTTC.

J is TRBJ2-4 and V is TRBV19; TRBD2 matches 7 bases. Germline lookup yields CDR1 LNHDA and CDR2 SQIVND (reference sequence). With 6 bases clipped from V and 9 bases from J, the junction kept 8 bases outside the gene matches. The CDR3 has 13 residues. The CDR3 is CASRAGDWGIQYF. The CDR3 DNA reads TGTGCCAGTAGGGCGGGAGATTGGGGCATTCAGTACTTC.

This clone appeared a few times. The V gene is TRBV10-3, the J gene TRBJ2-7; D is unclear. The V gene's germline CDR1 is ENHRY and CDR2 SYGVKD. The CDR3 has 11 residues. The germline V and J ends were trimmed by 6 bases and 3 bases, with 6 bases remaining between them. CDR3 bases: TGTGCCATCAGACAAAACTACGAGCAGTACTTC. This gives the protein CAIRQNYEQYF.

The gene calls are TRBV30 and TRBJ1-1, with unresolved D. CDR1 and CDR2 (germline): GTSNPN, SVGIG (reference sequence). Deletions cut 0 bases from V and 4 bases from J, with 12 bases between. CDR3 size: 14 residues. In nucleotides, the CDR3 is TGTGCCTGGAGTGTTTCGGGTTTCCCCACTGAAGCTTTCTTT. Its translation is CAWSVSGFPTEAFF.

This sequence joins TRBV6-5 and TRBJ1-2; no clear D. CDR1 and CDR2 (germline): MNHEY, SVGAGI. The CDR3 is 13 residues long. Trimming took off 5 bases at V and 7 bases at J, with 14 bases between the two ends. CDR3 coding DNA: TGTGCCAGCAGTCCCTATTCTGAGGGTGGCTACACCTTC. Encoded protein: CASSPYSEGGYTF.

There are a few counts of this clone. V gene TRBV7-3 combines with J gene TRBJ1-1, with D possibly being TRBD1 (5 bases). Trimming shortened V by 5 bases and J by 4 bases, and 14 bases separated the two germline ends. From germline, CDR1 is SGHTA and CDR2 FQGTGA. The CDR3 spans 14 residues. CDR3 region: CASSATGTITEAFF. The CDR3 DNA is TGTGCCAGCAGCGCAACCGGGACTATCACTGAAGCTTTCTTT.

This clone was detected a few times. This sequence joins TRBV5-4 and TRBJ1-1, with D perhaps matching TRBD1 (5 bases). Per germline, CDR1 SGHNT and CDR2 YYREEE (reference sequence). The V end was cut by 2 bases, the J end by 4 bases, with 9 bases between. The CDR3 runs to 13 residues. The CDR3 sequence: CASSFRGGTEAFF. The CDR3 DNA reads as TGTGCCAGCAGCTTTAGGGGCGGCACTGAAGCTTTCTTT.

J is TRBJ2-1 and V is TRBV6-6, with TRBD1 matching over 7 bases. Trimming cost V 8 bases and J 0 bases; bases outside gene matches: 4. The CDR3 is 14 amino acids. The germline V gene has CDR1 MNHNY and CDR2 SVGAGI (reference sequence). The CDR3 sequence is CASQPGGSYNEQFF. CDR3 nucleotide sequence: TGTGCCAGCCAACCAGGGGGCTCCTACAATGAGCAGTTCTTC.

The rearrangement links TRBV6-5 to TRBJ2-7, with 12 bases identical to TRBD2. Per germline, CDR1 MNHEY and CDR2 SVGAGI. There are 15 residues in the CDR3. Germline trimming cut 4 bases from V and 4 bases from J; bases unmatched to any gene: 5. The CDR3 here is CASSFMGLAGYEQYF. The CDR3 coding sequence is TGTGCCAGCAGTTTTATGGGACTAGCGGGTTACGAGCAGTACTTC.

V and J are TRBV11-3 and TRBJ2-1; a possible D gene is TRBD1 (7 bases). The germline gives CDR1 SGHNT, CDR2 YENEEA. The CDR3 consists of 15 residues. V was shortened by 5 bases and J by 6 bases, with 17 bases between the two germline ends. This chain's CDR3 is CASSRQGGRGNEQFF. The CDR3 DNA follows: TGTGCCAGCAGCCGTCAGGGGGGCCGTGGCAATGAGCAGTTCTTC.

V usage is TRBV5-1 and J usage is TRBJ2-7, with TRBD2 matching over 12 bases. Trimming removed 0 bases from V and 7 bases from J; junction bases left unmatched: 14. Germline CDR1 SGHRS, CDR2 YFSETQ. This CDR3 contains 18 residues. CDR3 in amino acids: CASSLAPLAGGPIGEQYF. In DNA form, the CDR3 reads TGCGCCAGCAGCTTGGCCCCTCTAGCGGGGGGGCCAATTGGTGAGCAGTACTTC.

Notes on this clone: Relative to the germline gene, one junction end is altered; a read error may explain this. V usage is TRBV11-3 and J usage is TRBJ2-7; 7 bases agree with TRBD2. The CDR3 runs 12 residues. Germline V gives CDR1 SGHNT, CDR2 YENEEA. The CDR3: CASSSGRGPLNF. CDR3 nucleotide sequence: TGTGCCAGCAGCTCGGGGAGGGGCCCCCTCAACTTC.